This TCR beta chain is drawn from a study of shared clonotypes between healthy human individuals. Turning to this clone: The antigen remains unidentified.

Per sorted-subset replicate PCR, input was approximately 0.2 ug DNA, representing about 32,000 T cell genomes. The repertoire was sequenced with immunoSEQ multiplex PCR; TCRdb's copy has only in-frame clones and lacks some. The repertoire holds 2.5 million or so clones, with around nine tenths as singletons. Study results and caveats: Sampling involved blood alone; tissue repertoires likely differ. Enrolling few donors narrowed the genetic and exposure-history diversity that was represented.

Germline CDR1 and CDR2: ENHRY and SYGVKD. Trimming cost V 5 bases and J 2 bases; bases outside gene matches: 4. This CDR3 comprises 14 residues. Material for sequencing was naive CD4+ T cells sorted from blood. Noted subset: CD45RA+ positively selected. The rearrangement links TRBV10-3 to TRBJ1-2; TRBD1 matches at 8 bases. This clonotype originated in a man younger than 35 in good health. The CDR3 DNA reads as TGTGCCATCAGTCAGACAGGGGCGAACTATGGCTACACCTTC. Its protein is CAISQTGANYGYTF.